This TCR beta chain was captured by sequencing in a study of cytomegalovirus exposure and HLA in healthy donors. On the study more broadly: Counted in an early data release were some 81 million unique TCRs from HLA-typed donors. Study-level results: Information on immune exposure was restricted to one variable (CMV serostatus).

A multiplex PCR was run with 60 Vbeta primers and 13 Jbeta primers. Method: immunoSEQ multiplex PCR; TCRdb's copy keeps in-frame clones and lacks some. The sample gives tens of thousands of clones, 75% to 80% of which show up once; approximately 6.5% is in the top ten. A note on this clone: The antigen is undetermined.

The donors were healthy bone marrow donors. The CDR3 length is 16 residues. The ends were cut back, 0 bases at V and 0 bases at J, with 8 bases in the middle. Per germline, CDR1 MNHEY and CDR2 SVGAGI. The chain has TRBV6-5 and TRBJ2-2; D possibly corresponds to TRBD2 (5 bases). The sample taken for sequencing was PBMCs. The sequence came from a female donor in good health and CMV-seronegative. The CDR3 protein is CASSYSMGANTGELFF. The CDR3 DNA follows: TGTGCCAGCAGTTACTCGATGGGAGCGAACACCGGGGAGCTGTTTTTT.